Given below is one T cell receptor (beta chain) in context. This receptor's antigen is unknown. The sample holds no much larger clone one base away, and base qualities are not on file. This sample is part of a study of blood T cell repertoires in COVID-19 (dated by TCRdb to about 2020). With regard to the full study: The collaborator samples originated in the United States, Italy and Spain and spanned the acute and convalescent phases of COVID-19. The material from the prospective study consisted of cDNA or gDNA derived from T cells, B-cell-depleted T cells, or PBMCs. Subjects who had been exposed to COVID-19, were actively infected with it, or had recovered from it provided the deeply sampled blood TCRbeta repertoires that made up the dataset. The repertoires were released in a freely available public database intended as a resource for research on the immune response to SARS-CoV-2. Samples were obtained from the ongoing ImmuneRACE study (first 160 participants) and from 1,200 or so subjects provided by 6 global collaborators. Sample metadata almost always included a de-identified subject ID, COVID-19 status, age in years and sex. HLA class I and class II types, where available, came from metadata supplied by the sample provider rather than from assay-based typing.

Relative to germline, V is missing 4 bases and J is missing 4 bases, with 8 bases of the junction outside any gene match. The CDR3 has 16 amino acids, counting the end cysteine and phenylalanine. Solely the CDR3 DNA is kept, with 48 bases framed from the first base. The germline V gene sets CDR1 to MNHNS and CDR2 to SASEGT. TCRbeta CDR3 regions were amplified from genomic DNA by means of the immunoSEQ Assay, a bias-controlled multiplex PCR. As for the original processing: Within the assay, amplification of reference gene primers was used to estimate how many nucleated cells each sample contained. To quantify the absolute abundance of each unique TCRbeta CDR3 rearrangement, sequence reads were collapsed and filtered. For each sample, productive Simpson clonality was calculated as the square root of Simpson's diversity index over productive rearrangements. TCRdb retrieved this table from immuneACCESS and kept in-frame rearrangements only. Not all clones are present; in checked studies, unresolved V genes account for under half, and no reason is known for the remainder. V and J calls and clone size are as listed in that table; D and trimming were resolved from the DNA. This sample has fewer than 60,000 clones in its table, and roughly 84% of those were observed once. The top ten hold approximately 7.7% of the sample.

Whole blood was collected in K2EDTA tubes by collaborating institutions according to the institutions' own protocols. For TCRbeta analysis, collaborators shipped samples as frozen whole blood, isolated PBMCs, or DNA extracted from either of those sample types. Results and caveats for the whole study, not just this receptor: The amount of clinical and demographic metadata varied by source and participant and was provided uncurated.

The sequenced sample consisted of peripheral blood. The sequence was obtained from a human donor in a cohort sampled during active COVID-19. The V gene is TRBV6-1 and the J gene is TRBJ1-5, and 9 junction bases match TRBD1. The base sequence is TGTGCCAGCAGTGGGCAGGCACAGGGGGCTAATCAGCCCCAGCATTTT. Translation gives CASSGQAQGANQPQHF.